One sample yielded the 20 T cell receptor beta chains listed below, sequenced in a study of blood T cell repertoires in COVID-19. TCRdb keeps only in-frame clones here, not all; method: immunoSEQ multiplex PCR. The table has hundreds of thousands of clones, roughly nine tenths seen once. Sequencing input: peripheral blood. All receptors come from a middle-aged man with acute or convalescent COVID-19.

The J gene is TRBJ1-3, the V gene TRBV10-2, with D unresolved. There are 15 residues in the CDR3. Germline values: CDR1 WSHSY, CDR2 SAAADI. Trimming shortened V by 8 bases and J by 3 bases, and 17 bases separated the two germline ends. This CDR3 is CASSSSRRGGNTIYF. As DNA, the CDR3 is TGCGCCAGCTCATCCTCCCGCCGGGGTGGAAACACCATATATTTT.

This clone was recorded a few times. The chain recombines TRBV9 with TRBJ2-2; 8 positions agree with TRBD2. V was clipped by 4 bases and J by 5 bases; unmatched bases: 10. This CDR3 is built from 16 residues. Germline V gene sequence: CDR1 SGDLS, CDR2 YYNGEE. Written as DNA, the CDR3 is TGTGCCAGCAGCCCGGCGGGGGGCGAATTTACCGGGGAGCTGTTTTTT. It translates to CASSPAGGEFTGELFF.

The chain carries TRBV14 and TRBJ2-4, with TRBD2 identical over 14 bases. CDR1 SGHDN and CDR2 FVKESK come from the germline V gene. J was trimmed by 7 bases and V by 3 bases; bases with no gene match: 8. The CDR3 has 17 residues. The CDR3 region is CASSQGGLAGGRNIQYF. In DNA form, the CDR3 reads TGTGCCAGCAGCCAGGGAGGACTAGCGGGAGGTAGGAACATTCAGTACTTC.

This chain connects TRBV19 to TRBJ1-1; D call uncertain. In germline, CDR1 is LNHDA, CDR2 SQIVND (reference sequence). The CDR3 loop spans 14 amino acids. V lost 2 bases to trimming and J lost 3 bases, with 10 bases between them. CDR3 region: CASSIRGSDTEAFF. In nucleotides, the CDR3 is TGTGCCAGTAGTATAAGAGGGTCGGACACTGAAGCTTTCTTT.

Only one count was recorded for this clone. V gene TRBV11-2 combines with J gene TRBJ2-3; perhaps TRBD2 as D (6 bases). The CDR3 consists of 16 residues. V was pared by 5 bases and J by 2 bases, with 17 bases between. From germline, CDR1 is SGHAT and CDR2 FQNNGV. The chain's CDR3 is CASSPLGRGNTDTQYF. The CDR3 DNA sequence: TGTGCCAGCAGCCCGCTAGGGCGGGGCAACACAGATACGCAGTATTTT.

V usage is TRBV6-4 and J usage is TRBJ2-1; D is uncertain. Trimming stripped 0 bases from V and 0 bases from J, with 9 bases between. Germline V gene data show CDR1 as MRHNA and CDR2 as SNTAGT. The CDR3 length is 16 residues. The CDR3: CASSDSTSSSYNEQFF. For the CDR3, the DNA is TGTGCCAGCAGTGACTCGACATCAAGCTCCTACAATGAGCAGTTCTTC.

The chain is built from TRBV13 and TRBJ2-4; 9 nucleotides align to TRBD1. Germline CDR1 reads PRHDT; CDR2 reads FYEKMQ (reference sequence). Trimming at V came to 3 bases and at J to 7 bases, leaving 4 bases not matched to a gene. The CDR3 runs 14 residues. CDR3 nucleotide sequence: TGTGCCAGCAGCTTCGGACAGGGGTGGAACATTCAGTACTTC. The encoded protein is CASSFGQGWNIQYF.

CDR3 bases: TGTGCCAGTAGTTGGGGGGTGGATGGCAGCGGGAAGCAGTACTTC. As protein: CASSWGVDGSGKQYF. This chain uses TRBV19 with TRBJ2-7, with 7 bases identical to TRBD2. CDR1 is LNHDA, CDR2 SQIVND, per germline (reference sequence). This CDR3 contains 15 residues. The ends lost 5 bases at V and 8 bases at J; junction bases unmatched: 15.

CDR3 coding DNA: TGTGCCAGCAGTCGGGACAGGTACTTAACACAGCCCCAGCATTTT. Translating it yields CASSRDRYLTQPQHF. The rearrangement links TRBV6-5 to TRBJ1-5, with 8 bases identical to TRBD1. The germline gives CDR1 MNHEY, CDR2 SVGAGI. The CDR3 is 15 amino acids. The J segment lost 7 bases and the V segment lost 5 bases, leaving 10 bases of the junction unmatched.

This sequence joins TRBV6-5 and TRBJ1-2, with D possibly being TRBD1 (6 bases). The germline V gene encodes CDR1 MNHEY and CDR2 SVGAGI. Trimming left V 6 bases short and J 9 bases short, with 17 bases between. The CDR3 spans 13 residues. CDR3 region: CASSPLGGRRYTF. The CDR3, as DNA: TGTGCCAGCAGCCCCCTAGGGGGTCGACGCTACACCTTC.

V and J are TRBV19 and TRBJ1-6; D call uncertain. Germline V gives CDR1 LNHDA, CDR2 SQIVND (reference sequence). The CDR3 runs to 15 residues. Trimming left V 5 bases short and J 8 bases short, with 16 bases between. CDR3: CASSPSLEVYSPLHF. CDR3 DNA sequence: TGTGCCAGTAGTCCCTCGCTAGAGGTGTATTCACCCCTCCACTTT.

Here the CDR3 reads CASSIGVNQPQHF. In nucleotides, the CDR3 is TGTGCCAGTAGTATAGGAGTCAATCAGCCCCAGCATTTT. The V call is TRBV19, the J call TRBJ1-5, with D unclear. CDR3 length: 13 amino acids. Germline V CDR1 and CDR2: LNHDA, SQIVND (reference sequence). V lost 1 base and J lost 3, with 4 bases in between.

The chain is built from TRBV28 and TRBJ2-7, with D tentatively TRBD2 (7 bases). From germline, CDR1 is MDHEN and CDR2 SYDVKM. The V and J ends lost 10 bases and 5 bases respectively, with 21 bases between them. CDR3 length equals 14 residues. This chain's CDR3 is CAIEVGGGGDEQYF. CDR3 in DNA: TGTGCCATAGAGGTAGGAGGCGGGGGCGACGAGCAGTACTTC.

This clone was seen only once. The chain joins TRBV6-1 to TRBJ2-7; D perhaps matches TRBD2 (6 bases). Germline CDR1 reads MNHNS; CDR2 reads SASEGT. Deletions cut 2 bases from V and 4 bases from J, with 18 bases between. This CDR3 is 16 amino acids long. This CDR3 reads CASSEIAGGTLYEQYF. CDR3 nucleotide sequence: TGTGCCAGCAGTGAAATCGCCGGGGGTACCCTATACGAGCAGTACTTC.

Written as DNA, the CDR3 is TGCAGCGTTAAATCCGTTACAGAGTTTTATGGCTACACCTTC. This gives the protein CSVKSVTEFYGYTF. The rearrangement uses TRBV29-1 and TRBJ1-2; D is ambiguous. The CDR3 covers 14 residues. Germline assignment: CDR1 SQVTM and CDR2 ANQGSEA. Trimming stripped 5 bases from V and 5 bases from J, with 18 bases between.

This clone appeared once. This chain uses TRBV5-1 with TRBJ1-3, with D uncertain. The germline V gene has CDR1 SGHRS and CDR2 YFSETQ. V lost 4 bases to trimming and J lost 2 bases, with 13 bases between them. The CDR3 totals 15 residues. CDR3 sequence reads: CASSLVGGPGNTIYF. CDR3 nucleotides: TGCGCCAGCAGCCTAGTAGGTGGCCCTGGAAACACCATATATTTT.

J is TRBJ1-5 and V is TRBV18; 7 positions match TRBD1. The CDR3 covers 17 residues. The V and J ends lost 6 bases and 2 bases, in that order; junction bases with no gene match: 13. Germline CDR1 KGHSH, CDR2 LQKENI. CDR3 in DNA: TGTGCCAGCTCGTTATTACAGGGGCCTGGGGGCAATCAGCCCCAGCATTTT. It is translated as CASSLLQGPGGNQPQHF.

The rearrangement links TRBV10-3 to TRBJ1-1; TRBD1 aligns across 9 bases. With 6 bases clipped from V and 4 bases from J, the junction kept 3 bases outside the gene matches. Germline CDR1 is ENHRY and CDR2 is SYGVKD. The CDR3 totals 13 residues. CDR3 sequence reads: CAISSTGGTEAFF. CDR3 bases: TGTGCCATCAGCTCGACAGGGGGCACTGAAGCTTTCTTT.

The chain recombines TRBV13 with TRBJ2-1; 13 nucleotides align to TRBD2. The CDR3 is 16 residues long. Germline CDR1 PRHDT, CDR2 FYEKMQ (reference sequence). Trimming removed 4 bases from V and 9 bases from J; junction bases left unmatched: 9. The DNA for the CDR3 is TGTGCCAGCAGCTACTTTACCGGGACTAGCGGGATTGAGCAGTTCTTC. Its translation: CASSYFTGTSGIEQFF.

In its sample, this clone was seen a few times. This chain connects TRBV30 to TRBJ2-7; no clear D gene. Per the germline V gene, CDR1 is GTSNPN and CDR2 is SVGIG (reference sequence). The CDR3 is 12 residues long. V was trimmed by 1 base and J by 2 bases, leaving 6 bases between them. The CDR3 DNA sequence: TGTGCCTGGAGTGACAGCACCTACGAGCAGTACTTC. This gives the protein CAWSDSTYEQYF.